The 5 T cell receptor beta chains listed next were all sequenced from one sample in a study of vaccination effects on CD4 cells after COVID-19. ViraFEST expansion of antigen-specific CD4+ T cells with viral peptide pools preceded sequencing. After around 10 days in culture, the CD4+ T cells were isolated. The data were produced by immunoSEQ multiplex PCR, yet TCRdb's version contains in-frame clones alone and is incomplete. The sample has tens of thousands of clones; 70% to 75% are singletons. The antigens of these receptors remain unknown. The sample here was CD4+ T cells from PBMCs cultured with HCoV-229E spike peptides, taken before COVID-19 vaccination. The receptors stem from a human donor who received a COVID-19 vaccine.

V and J are TRBV5-6 and TRBJ2-4; D might be TRBD1 (6 bases). Per germline, CDR1 SGHDT and CDR2 YYEEEE. The CDR3 has 17 residues. V was shortened by 4 bases and J by 8 bases, with 25 bases between the two germline ends. As DNA, the CDR3 is TGTGCCAGCAGCGGCCGGGACATTACTCCAAGAAGGGACATTCAGTACTTC. Translated: CASSGRDITPRRDIQYF.

The V gene is TRBV2, the J gene TRBJ2-1; possibly TRBD1 or TRBD2 for D (5 bases each). Trimming removed 8 bases from V and 5 bases from J, with 19 bases in between. The CDR3 is 15 residues long. The germline CDR1 and CDR2 sequences are SNHLY and FYNNEI. The CDR3 loop reads CASQGERHSNNEQFF. The CDR3 DNA follows: TGTGCCAGCCAGGGCGAGCGGCACTCAAACAATGAGCAGTTCTTC.

V and J are TRBV19 and TRBJ2-4; possibly TRBD1 or TRBD2 for D (5 bases each). CDR3 length equals 16 residues. V lost 0 bases to trimming and J lost 7 bases, with 16 bases between them. Germline assignment: CDR1 LNHDA and CDR2 SQIVND (reference sequence). This CDR3 is CASSIDGTYMGNIQYF. CDR3 DNA: TGTGCCAGTAGTATAGACGGGACCTACATGGGTAACATTCAGTACTTC.

This rearrangement joins TRBV5-1 to TRBJ2-3; D possibly corresponds to TRBD2 (6 bases). This CDR3 region has 16 residues. Trimming pared 3 bases from V and 4 bases from J, leaving 18 bases between. The germline V gene encodes CDR1 SGHRS and CDR2 YFSETQ. For the CDR3, the DNA is TGCGCCAGCAGCTACGGGGACTCCCTAGGCGCAGATACGCAGTATTTT. Amino acid sequence: CASSYGDSLGADTQYF.

The chain carries TRBV5-3 and TRBJ1-1, with 7 bases identical to TRBD1. TRBV5-3 is an open reading frame whose function is uncertain. After removal of 4 bases from V and 9 bases from J, the junction contained 6 bases not matched to a gene. The CDR3 is 12 residues long. The CDR3 is CARSRDRAKAFF. CDR3 coding DNA: TGTGCCAGAAGCCGAGACAGGGCCAAAGCTTTCTTT.